This T cell receptor (beta chain) comes out of a study of T-cell memory formation after mild COVID-19. This clonotype appeared a few times. Its antigen is undetermined. V was clipped by 4 bases and J by 0 bases, with 13 bases between them. CDR1 is LGHNA and CDR2 is YSLEER in the germline V gene. The length of the CDR3 is 16 residues. Study results and limitations: Clones that shrank (day 15 to 85) were balanced CD4/CD8, whereas later expanders leaned CD4+.

The 5'RACE method, run with constant-segment primers, produced TCR alpha and TCR beta cDNA libraries (carrying sample barcodes and UMIs). TCRdb re-called the 5' RACE reads through MiXCR, storing one row per CDR3 protein. The data contain roughly 480,000 distinct CDR3 sequences, roughly 25% of them singletons. The sample was PBMCs or a T cell subset sorted from them (not recorded which). The chain carries TRBV4-3 and TRBJ2-4; D unresolved. The receptor's source is an adult woman who had mild COVID-19 (a few samples of this study predate the infection). Cell type and time point are not known. The CDR3 here is CASSRGELGAKNIQYF. The CDR3, as DNA: TGCGCCAGCAGCCGGGGTGAGTTGGGAGCCAAAAACATTCAGTACTTC.